The rows below give T cell receptor beta chains drawn from one sample of a study of T cell responses to AZD1222 COVID-19 vaccine. The method was immunoSEQ multiplex PCR; TCRdb's version includes in-frame clones alone and lacks a portion of them. The sample lists some 130,000 clones; 80% to 90% were seen once. Sequenced material: peripheral blood, taken on day 0 of AZD1222 vaccination. These TCRs come from an adult in good health. Each CDR3 is given with its conserved first and last residue. A D gene is named only where the DNA matches it firmly. Clone sizes are given selectively: once, few, many, or a class where the clone is expanded.

j_call: TRBJ1-3
v_call: TRBV7-9
d_call: .
clone_size: .
cdr3_aa: CASSGVQSGNTIYF
cdr3_nt: TGTGCCAGCAGCGGAGTGCAGTCGGGAAACACCATATATTTT

j_call: TRBJ2-2
v_call: TRBV18
d_call: .
clone_size: .
cdr3_aa: CASSLLNTGELFF
cdr3_nt: TGTGCCAGCTCTCTCTTGAACACCGGGGAGCTGTTTTTT

j_call: TRBJ1-1
v_call: TRBV7-9
d_call: .
clone_size: once
cdr3_aa: CASSFGVGTEAFF
cdr3_nt: TGTGCCAGCAGCTTTGGGGTGGGGACTGAAGCTTTCTTT

j_call: TRBJ1-1
v_call: TRBV4-1
d_call: .
clone_size: .
cdr3_aa: CASSQEPFWGNTEAFF
cdr3_nt: TGCGCCAGCAGCCAAGAACCGTTTTGGGGGAACACTGAAGCTTTCTTT

j_call: TRBJ1-5
v_call: TRBV18
d_call: TRBD1
clone_size: .
cdr3_aa: CASSRQGNSNQPQHF
cdr3_nt: TGTGCCAGCTCTCGACAGGGAAATAGCAATCAGCCCCAGCATTTT

j_call: TRBJ2-5
v_call: TRBV5-1
d_call: .
clone_size: once
cdr3_aa: CASSFSKREETQYF
cdr3_nt: TGCGCCAGCAGCTTTTCTAAGCGGGAAGAGACCCAGTACTTC

j_call: TRBJ1-6
v_call: TRBV7-9
d_call: .
clone_size: .
cdr3_aa: CASSISSYNSPLHF
cdr3_nt: TGTGCCAGCAGTATAAGTAGCTATAATTCACCCCTCCACTTT

j_call: TRBJ2-7
v_call: TRBV3-1/TRBV3-2
d_call: .
clone_size: few
cdr3_aa: CASVGPFSYEQYF
cdr3_nt: TGTGCCAGCGTAGGGCCCTTCTCCTACGAGCAGTACTTC

j_call: TRBJ2-5
v_call: TRBV18
d_call: .
clone_size: .
cdr3_aa: CASSPGVAETQYF
cdr3_nt: TGTGCCAGCTCACCGGGGGTCGCGGAGACCCAGTACTTC

j_call: TRBJ2-7
v_call: TRBV14
d_call: TRBD2
clone_size: .
cdr3_aa: CASSHGLASAYEQYF
cdr3_nt: TGTGCCAGCAGCCACGGACTAGCGTCCGCCTACGAGCAGTACTTC

j_call: TRBJ1-1
v_call: TRBV6-5
d_call: .
clone_size: few
cdr3_aa: CASSYGDRLNTEAFF
cdr3_nt: TGTGCCAGCAGTTACGGGGACCGTTTGAACACTGAAGCTTTCTTT

j_call: TRBJ2-3
v_call: TRBV24-1
d_call: .
clone_size: medium-sized
cdr3_aa: CATSDSYSTDTQYF
cdr3_nt: TGTGCCACCAGTGATTCTTACAGCACAGATACGCAGTATTTT

j_call: TRBJ1-5
v_call: TRBV4-1
d_call: .
clone_size: few
cdr3_aa: CASSQVLARGPQPQHF
cdr3_nt: TGCGCCAGCAGCCAAGTCCTGGCTCGGGGGCCTCAGCCCCAGCATTTT

j_call: TRBJ1-2
v_call: TRBV7-9
d_call: .
clone_size: .
cdr3_aa: CASSLTGLGESDGYTF
cdr3_nt: TGTGCCAGCAGCTTGACCGGATTAGGGGAAAGTGATGGCTACACCTTC

j_call: TRBJ1-2
v_call: TRBV30
d_call: .
clone_size: once
cdr3_aa: CAWSVNANYGYTF
cdr3_nt: TGTGCCTGGAGTGTTAATGCTAACTATGGCTACACCTTC

j_call: TRBJ1-3
v_call: TRBV6-5
d_call: TRBD1
clone_size: .
cdr3_aa: CASRNRGPGNTIYF
cdr3_nt: TGTGCCAGCAGAAACAGGGGGCCTGGAAACACCATATATTTT

j_call: TRBJ2-7
v_call: TRBV5-1
d_call: .
clone_size: .
cdr3_aa: CASSLAWGVAYEQYF
cdr3_nt: TGCGCCAGCAGCTTGGCCTGGGGGGTGGCCTACGAGCAGTACTTC

j_call: TRBJ2-5
v_call: TRBV19
d_call: .
clone_size: .
cdr3_aa: CASSLGTPLETQYF
cdr3_nt: TGTGCCAGTAGCCTCGGGACACCCCTGGAGACCCAGTACTTC

j_call: TRBJ1-2
v_call: TRBV7-2
d_call: .
clone_size: .
cdr3_aa: CASSLGLSARADYGYTF
cdr3_nt: TGTGCCAGCAGCTTAGGTCTCTCCGCCCGTGCTGACTATGGCTACACCTTC

j_call: TRBJ2-7
v_call: TRBV24-1
d_call: TRBD1
clone_size: .
cdr3_aa: CATSGLSPRGPYYEQYF
cdr3_nt: TGTGCCACCAGTGGCCTTTCTCCCAGGGGGCCCTACTACGAGCAGTACTTC

j_call: TRBJ2-1
v_call: TRBV27
d_call: .
clone_size: .
cdr3_aa: CASTENWARAYNEQFF
cdr3_nt: TGTGCCAGCACCGAGAACTGGGCTAGGGCATACAATGAGCAGTTCTTC

j_call: TRBJ1-2
v_call: TRBV5-5
d_call: TRBD1
clone_size: .
cdr3_aa: CASSSLYRGGYTF
cdr3_nt: TGTGCCAGCAGCTCCTTATACAGGGGTGGCTACACCTTC

j_call: TRBJ1-2
v_call: TRBV24-1
d_call: .
clone_size: few
cdr3_aa: CATSDLDSGNRGYTF
cdr3_nt: TGTGCCACCAGTGATTTAGACTCGGGGAATCGGGGCTACACCTTC

j_call: TRBJ2-7
v_call: TRBV7-6
d_call: .
clone_size: .
cdr3_aa: CASSPFPPSGSRPYEQYF
cdr3_nt: TGTGCCAGCAGCCCATTTCCCCCCTCCGGGTCTCGACCCTACGAGCAGTACTTC

j_call: TRBJ1-2
v_call: TRBV6-5
d_call: TRBD1
clone_size: .
cdr3_aa: CASSYGSGGARGYTF
cdr3_nt: TGTGCCAGCAGTTATGGTTCAGGGGGCGCGCGTGGCTACACCTTC

j_call: TRBJ1-1
v_call: TRBV3-1/TRBV3-2
d_call: TRBD1
clone_size: .
cdr3_aa: CASSQAGTANTEAFF
cdr3_nt: TGTGCCAGCAGCCAAGCCGGGACAGCGAACACTGAAGCTTTCTTT

j_call: TRBJ1-2
v_call: TRBV27
d_call: TRBD1
clone_size: .
cdr3_aa: CASSFLQGGYGYTF
cdr3_nt: TGTGCCAGCAGTTTCTTACAGGGGGGTTATGGCTACACCTTC

j_call: TRBJ2-7
v_call: TRBV9
d_call: TRBD2
clone_size: .
cdr3_aa: CASSPRTSGAYEQYF
cdr3_nt: TGTGCCAGCAGCCCCCGGACTAGCGGGGCCTACGAGCAGTACTTC

j_call: TRBJ1-4
v_call: TRBV10-1
d_call: TRBD1
clone_size: .
cdr3_aa: CASSETGTGEKLFF
cdr3_nt: TGCGCCAGCAGTGAGACCGGGACAGGTGAAAAACTGTTTTTT

j_call: TRBJ2-2
v_call: TRBV4-3
d_call: .
clone_size: .
cdr3_aa: CASSQDSSITGELFF
cdr3_nt: TGCGCCAGCAGCCAAGATAGTAGCATCACCGGGGAGCTGTTTTTT

j_call: TRBJ2-7
v_call: TRBV7-9
d_call: TRBD1
clone_size: .
cdr3_aa: CASSLVGTAYQRGVEQYF
cdr3_nt: TGTGCCAGCAGCTTAGTGGGGACAGCCTACCAAAGGGGAGTCGAGCAGTACTTC

j_call: TRBJ1-1
v_call: TRBV23-1
d_call: .
clone_size: .
cdr3_aa: CASSQNGWGLCTEAFF
cdr3_nt: TGCGCCAGCAGTCAAAACGGGTGGGGGCTGTGCACTGAAGCTTTCTTT

j_call: TRBJ1-2
v_call: TRBV18
d_call: TRBD1
clone_size: .
cdr3_aa: CASSAYAGQGAYGYTF
cdr3_nt: TGTGCCAGCTCAGCCTACGCGGGACAGGGGGCTTATGGCTACACCTTC

j_call: TRBJ1-1
v_call: TRBV19
d_call: TRBD1
clone_size: .
cdr3_aa: CASFDRDTEAFF
cdr3_nt: TGTGCCAGTTTTGACAGGGACACTGAAGCTTTCTTT

j_call: TRBJ1-1
v_call: TRBV19
d_call: .
clone_size: few
cdr3_aa: CASSNRQEGNEAFF
cdr3_nt: TGTGCCAGTAGTAATAGACAGGAGGGTAATGAAGCTTTCTTT

j_call: TRBJ1-4
v_call: TRBV13
d_call: TRBD1
clone_size: .
cdr3_aa: CASSLVTGTATNEKLFF
cdr3_nt: TGTGCCAGCAGCCTCGTGACAGGGACCGCAACTAATGAAAAACTGTTTTTT

j_call: TRBJ1-3
v_call: TRBV28
d_call: .
clone_size: .
cdr3_aa: CASSYGWNSGNTIYF
cdr3_nt: TGTGCCAGCAGCTACGGATGGAACTCTGGAAACACCATATATTTT

j_call: TRBJ1-1
v_call: TRBV11-2
d_call: .
clone_size: .
cdr3_aa: CASSLVNPPRTEAFF
cdr3_nt: TGTGCCAGCAGCTTAGTGAACCCCCCGAGGACTGAAGCTTTCTTT

j_call: TRBJ1-2
v_call: TRBV9
d_call: .
clone_size: once
cdr3_aa: CASSSTYFLGYTF
cdr3_nt: TGTGCCAGCAGCTCAACATACTTTCTTGGCTACACCTTC

j_call: TRBJ1-4
v_call: TRBV6-1
d_call: TRBD1
clone_size: .
cdr3_aa: CASSEGDRMNEKLFF
cdr3_nt: TGTGCCAGCAGTGAAGGGGACAGGATGAATGAAAAACTGTTTTTT

j_call: TRBJ2-3
v_call: TRBV7-6
d_call: TRBD1
clone_size: .
cdr3_aa: CASSWRQGHTDTQYF
cdr3_nt: TGTGCCAGCAGCTGGAGACAGGGGCACACAGATACGCAGTATTTT

j_call: TRBJ1-1
v_call: TRBV19
d_call: .
clone_size: .
cdr3_aa: CATRRDWNTEAFF
cdr3_nt: TGTGCCACTCGGAGGGACTGGAACACTGAAGCTTTCTTT

j_call: TRBJ1-5
v_call: TRBV24-1
d_call: TRBD1
clone_size: .
cdr3_aa: CATSDRTGGQPQHF
cdr3_nt: TGTGCCACCAGTGACCGGACAGGGGGTCAGCCCCAGCATTTT

j_call: TRBJ2-5
v_call: TRBV18
d_call: TRBD2
clone_size: .
cdr3_aa: CASSPQLLAGAPETQYF
cdr3_nt: TGTGCCAGCTCACCACAGCTACTAGCGGGAGCCCCCGAGACCCAGTACTTC

j_call: TRBJ1-2
v_call: TRBV11-2
d_call: .
clone_size: once
cdr3_aa: CASSLGAAANYGYTF
cdr3_nt: TGTGCCAGCAGCCTAGGGGCGGCGGCTAACTATGGCTACACCTTC

j_call: TRBJ1-1
v_call: TRBV18
d_call: TRBD1
clone_size: .
cdr3_aa: CASSPDLSGTGAKAFF
cdr3_nt: TGTGCCAGCTCACCAGACCTTTCCGGGACAGGGGCGAAAGCTTTCTTT

j_call: TRBJ1-2
v_call: TRBV6-5
d_call: .
clone_size: .
cdr3_aa: CASRDRARVFYGYTF
cdr3_nt: TGTGCCAGCAGGGATAGGGCGAGGGTGTTCTATGGCTACACCTTC